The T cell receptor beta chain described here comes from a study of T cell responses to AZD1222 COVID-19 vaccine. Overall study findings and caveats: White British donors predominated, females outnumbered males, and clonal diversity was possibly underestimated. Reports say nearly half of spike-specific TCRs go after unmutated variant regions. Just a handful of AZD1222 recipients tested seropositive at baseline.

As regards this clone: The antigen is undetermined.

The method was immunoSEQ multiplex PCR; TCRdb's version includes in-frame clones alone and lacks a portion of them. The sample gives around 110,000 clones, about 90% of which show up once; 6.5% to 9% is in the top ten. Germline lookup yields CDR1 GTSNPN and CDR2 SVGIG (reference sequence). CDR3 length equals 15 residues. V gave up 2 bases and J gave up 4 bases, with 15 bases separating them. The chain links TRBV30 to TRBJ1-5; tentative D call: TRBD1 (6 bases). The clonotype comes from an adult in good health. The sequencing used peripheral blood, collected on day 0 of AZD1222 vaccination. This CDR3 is CAWSPLGGLNQPQHF. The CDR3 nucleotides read TGTGCCTGGAGTCCTCTCGGGGGGCTGAATCAGCCCCAGCATTTT.